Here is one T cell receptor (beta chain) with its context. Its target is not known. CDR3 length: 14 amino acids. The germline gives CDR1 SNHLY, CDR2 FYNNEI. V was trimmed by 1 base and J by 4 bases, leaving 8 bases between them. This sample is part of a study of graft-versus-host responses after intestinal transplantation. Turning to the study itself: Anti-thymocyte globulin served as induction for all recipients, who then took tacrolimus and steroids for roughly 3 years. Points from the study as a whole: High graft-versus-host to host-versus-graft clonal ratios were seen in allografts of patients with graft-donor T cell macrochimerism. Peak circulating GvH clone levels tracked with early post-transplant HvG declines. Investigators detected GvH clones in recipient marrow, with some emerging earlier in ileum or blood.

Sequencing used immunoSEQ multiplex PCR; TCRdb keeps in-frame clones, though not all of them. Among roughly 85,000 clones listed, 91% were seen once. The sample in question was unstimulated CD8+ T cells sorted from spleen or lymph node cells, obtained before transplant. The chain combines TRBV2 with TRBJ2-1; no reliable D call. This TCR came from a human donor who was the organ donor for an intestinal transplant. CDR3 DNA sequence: TGTGCCAGCAGTGAAGTGGCAGATTACAATGAGCAGTTCTTC. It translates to CASSEVADYNEQFF.